This T cell receptor beta chain comes out of a study of cytomegalovirus exposure and HLA in healthy donors. The PCR used 60 Vbeta and 13 Jbeta primers. TCRdb's table, derived via immunoSEQ multiplex PCR, lists solely in-frame clones and lacks some. The sample consists of under 300,000 clones, about 90% of them appearing once. A single count supports this clone. What it recognizes is unknown. V shed 5 bases and J shed 4 bases, with 6 bases lying between them. There are 11 residues in the CDR3. Germline V CDR1 and CDR2: SEHNR, FQNEAQ (reference sequence). General study results and limits: Data from an earlier analysis indicated that most TCR beta V segments were productive either about 87% or about 30% of the time. A later analysis showed HLA-associated TCR beta chains outstripping equally common others in clonal expansion. Rarity held for most TCR sequences, but there were some public TCRs that occurred in many donors. Investigators reported over 150 TCR beta chains as tied to cytomegalovirus.

The source material was PBMCs. The chain joins TRBV7-9 to TRBJ2-7, with unresolved D. This clonotype was sampled from a girl aged 2 to 10 in good health and CMV-seronegative. The DNA of the CDR3 is TGTGCCAGCAGCCCAGTATACGAGCAGTACTTC. Its translation: CASSPVYEQYF.